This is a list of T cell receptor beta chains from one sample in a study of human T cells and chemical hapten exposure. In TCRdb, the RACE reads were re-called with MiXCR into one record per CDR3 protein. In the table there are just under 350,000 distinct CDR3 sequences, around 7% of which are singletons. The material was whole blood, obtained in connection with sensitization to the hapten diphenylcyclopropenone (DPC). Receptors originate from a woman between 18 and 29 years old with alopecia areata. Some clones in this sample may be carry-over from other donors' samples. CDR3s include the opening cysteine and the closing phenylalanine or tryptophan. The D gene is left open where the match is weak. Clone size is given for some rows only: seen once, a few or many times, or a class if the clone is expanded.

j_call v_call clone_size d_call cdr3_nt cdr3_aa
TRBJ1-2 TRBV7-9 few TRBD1 TGTGCCAGCAGCACCCTTGGACAGGCCTATGGCTACACCTTC CASSTLGQAYGYTF
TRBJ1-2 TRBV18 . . TGTGCCAGCTCACTACAGGGAAGAGAAGGCTACACCTTC CASSLQGREGYTF
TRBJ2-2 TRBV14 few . TGTGCCAGCAGCCAAGACAGACAGGCCTTTTCAGAGACCGGGGAGCTGTTTTTT CASSQDRQAFSETGELFF
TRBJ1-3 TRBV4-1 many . TGCGCCAGCAGCCAGGTCTCTGGAAACACCATATATTTT CASSQVSGNTIYF
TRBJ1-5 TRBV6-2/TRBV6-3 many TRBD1 TGTGCCAGCAGCCCGGGACAGGGGATGTATCAGCCCCAGCATTTT CASSPGQGMYQPQHF
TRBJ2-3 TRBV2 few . TGTGCCAGCAGTGAAGAGTGGGGGGTCACAGATACGCAGTATTTT CASSEEWGVTDTQYF
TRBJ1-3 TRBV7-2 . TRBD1 TGTGCCAGCAGCGGAGTGAGGGGACAGGGGGCCTACACCATATATTTT CASSGVRGQGAYTIYF
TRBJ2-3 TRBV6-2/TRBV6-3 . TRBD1 TGTGCCAGCAGTTTCCGGACAGGAAGGGATACGCAGTATTTT CASSFRTGRDTQYF
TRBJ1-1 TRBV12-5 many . TGTGCTAGTGGTTTGGTACTGGGCGGTGAAGCTTTCTTT CASGLVLGGEAFF
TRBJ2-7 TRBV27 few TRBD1 TGTGCCAGCAGTTCGGGACAGGGCCCTCGCGAGCAGTACTTC CASSSGQGPREQYF
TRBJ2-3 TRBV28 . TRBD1 TGTGCCAGCAGTCCGGGACAGGCGGTAGATACGCAGTATTTT CASSPGQAVDTQYF
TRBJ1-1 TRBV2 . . TGTGCCAGCAGTGGGGAGGTTGGGCACGCGGCTTTCTTT CASSGEVGHAAFF
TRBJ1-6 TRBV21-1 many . TGTGCCAGCAGCAAGGGACAGAATAAGGGGTCACCCCTCCACTTT CASSKGQNKGSPLHF
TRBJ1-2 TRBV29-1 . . TGCAGCGTTGACATCGCAGAAACTAACTATGGCTACACCTTC CSVDIAETNYGYTF
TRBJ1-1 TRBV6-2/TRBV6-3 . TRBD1 TGTTCCAGCAGATCTACGCCCACAGGGGAAACTGAAGCTTTCTTT CSSRSTPTGETEAFF
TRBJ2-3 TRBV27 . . TGTGCCAGCAGTTTCCTAAACACAGATACGCAGTATTTT CASSFLNTDTQYF
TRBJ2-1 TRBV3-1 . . TGTGCCAGCAGCCAAGCGGTCAGCTCCTACAATGAGCAGTTCTTC CASSQAVSSYNEQFF
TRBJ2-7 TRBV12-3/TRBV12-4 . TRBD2 TGTGCCACGTCCGCGGGGGGGATTACCTACGAGCAGTACTTC CATSAGGITYEQYF
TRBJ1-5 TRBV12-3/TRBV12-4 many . TGTGCCAGCAGCTTGGTGGATCAGCCCCAGCATTTT CASSLVDQPQHF
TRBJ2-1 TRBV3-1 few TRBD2 TGTGCCAGCAGCCAGCGGGGGGCGCGGAATGAGCAGTTCTTC CASSQRGARNEQFF
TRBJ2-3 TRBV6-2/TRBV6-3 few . TGTGCCAGCAGTTACGGTACTAGCACCGCAGATACGCAGTATTTT CASSYGTSTADTQYF
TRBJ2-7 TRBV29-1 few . TGCAGCGTTGAAGATCCAGACAGGACCTACGAGCAGTACTTC CSVEDPDRTYEQYF
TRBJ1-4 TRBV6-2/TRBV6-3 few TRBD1 TGTGCCAGCAGTTTAGGGAGTGGGCCGGGACAGGGGGCGACTAATGAAAAACTGTTTTTT CASSLGSGPGQGATNEKLFF
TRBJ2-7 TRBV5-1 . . TGCGCCAGCAGCTTAGGTCTTTCGGCACGGGAGCAGTACTTC CASSLGLSAREQYF
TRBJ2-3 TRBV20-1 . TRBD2 TGCAGTGCTTACGTTAGCGGGGGGAGCACAGATACGCAGTATTTT CSAYVSGGSTDTQYF
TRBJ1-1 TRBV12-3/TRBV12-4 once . TGTGCCAGCAGTTTCTCAATACGACAGGTCGACACTGAAGCTTTCTTT CASSFSIRQVDTEAFF
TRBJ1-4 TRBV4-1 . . TGCGCCAGCAGCCAGGAATACGCAACGCCGGGAAAACTGTTTTTT CASSQEYATPGKLFF
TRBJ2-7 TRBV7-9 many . TGTGCCAGCAGCAACGGACAGTACGAGCAGTACTTC CASSNGQYEQYF